This T cell receptor (beta chain) was found in a study of T cells of healthy individuals. V gave up 5 bases and J gave up 0 bases; unmatched junction bases: 14. CDR3 length equals 20 residues. TCRdb called the 5' RACE reads again in MiXCR, with one record for every CDR3 protein. This sample has 45,000 to 60,000 distinct CDR3 sequences; about 15% occur once, and the top ten carry around 16%. The chain joins TRBV12-3 or TRBV12-4 to TRBJ2-3, with 13 bases fitting TRBD2. This clonotype was sampled from a human donor in good health. CDR3 nucleotide sequence: TGTGCCAGCAGTCGATGGACTAGCGGGAGTTTGAGAACAAGCACAGATACGCAGTATTTT. Its translation is CASSRWTSGSLRTSTDTQYF.